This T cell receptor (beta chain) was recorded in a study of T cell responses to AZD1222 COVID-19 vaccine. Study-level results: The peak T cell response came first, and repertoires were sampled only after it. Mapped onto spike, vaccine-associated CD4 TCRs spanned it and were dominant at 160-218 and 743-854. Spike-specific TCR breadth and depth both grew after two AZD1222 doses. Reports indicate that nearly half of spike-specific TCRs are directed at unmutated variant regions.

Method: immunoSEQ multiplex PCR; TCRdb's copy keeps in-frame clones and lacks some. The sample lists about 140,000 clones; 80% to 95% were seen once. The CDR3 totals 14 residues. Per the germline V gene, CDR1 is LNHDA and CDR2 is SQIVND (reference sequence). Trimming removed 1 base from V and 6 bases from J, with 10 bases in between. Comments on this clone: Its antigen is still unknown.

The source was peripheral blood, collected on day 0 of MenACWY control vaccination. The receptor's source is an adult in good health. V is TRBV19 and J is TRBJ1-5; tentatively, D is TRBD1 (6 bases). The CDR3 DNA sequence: TGTGCCAGTAGTATAGGGACAGATTCTCAGCCCCAGCATTTT. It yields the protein CASSIGTDSQPQHF.